What follows are 7 T cell receptor beta chains derived from one specimen sequenced in a study of T cell clonality in common variable immunodeficiency. Clones were read by immunoSEQ multiplex PCR, and TCRdb kept only the in-frame ones, dropping some. The sample holds 55,000 or so clones, and no clone turns up only once. Sequenced sample: peripheral blood mononuclear cells. All receptors derive from a person between 18 and 75 years old in good health.

This clone was observed at least ten times. Coverage ceases 3 residues before the CDR3 finishes, and the germline J gene fills in the end. The chain links TRBV2 to TRBJ1-1, with a tentative D call TRBD1 (5 bases). The CDR3 extends over 13 amino acids. V shed 6 bases and J shed 1 base, with 9 bases lying between them. Germline V gives CDR1 SNHLY, CDR2 FYNNEI. The part of the CDR3 DNA that was read is TGTGCCAGCAGGAGGGGCAAGAACACTGAA. The encoded protein is CASRRGKNTE. The whole CDR3 sequence reads CASRRGKNTEAFF.

This clone was observed a few times. The CDR3 end is not reached by the read, which stops 3 residues before it; the germline J gene fills it in. This chain joins TRBV30 and TRBJ1-2; D gene ambiguous. The CDR3 is made up of 13 amino acids. Germline values: CDR1 GTSNPN, CDR2 SVGIG (reference sequence). With 4 bases removed from V and 7 bases from J, the gap between germline ends came to 16 bases. Partial CDR3 DNA: TGTGCCTGGAAAGGCAGTTTCTTCTCTGGC. This translates into CAWKGSFFSG. The full CDR3 sequence reads CAWKGSFFSGYTF. Looking up the rest from reference TRBV30 and TRBJ1-2 gives the full variable domain: SQTIHQWPATLVQPVGSPLSLECTVEGTSNPNLYWYRQAAGRGLQLLFYSVGIGQISSEVPQNLSASRPQDRQFILSSKKLLLSDSGFYLCAWKGSFFSGYTFGSGTRLTVV.

Within the sample, this clone is medium-sized. The read ends 3 residues early relative to the CDR3; the germline J gene fills the gap. The chain joins TRBV7-3 to TRBJ2-3; no clear D. The V end was cut by 4 bases, the J end by 4 bases, with 6 bases between. Germline V lookup: CDR1 SGHTA, CDR2 FQGTGA. This CDR3 contains 12 residues. CDR3 loop: CASSSKSDTQYF. Partial CDR3 DNA: TGTGCCAGCAGCTCTAAGTCAGATACG.

This clone appeared many times. The CDR3 is cut off 3 residues early in the read; its end comes from the germline J gene. The chain uses TRBV28 and TRBJ1-1; no clear D. Germline values: CDR1 MDHEN, CDR2 SYDVKM. This CDR3 is built from 13 residues. V gave up 7 bases and J gave up 6 bases, with 15 bases separating them. Incomplete CDR3 DNA: TGTGCCAGCACCTCACCGGGTGTACCTGAA. Protein product: CASTSPGVPE. The full CDR3 protein is CASTSPGVPEAFF.

This clone was detected many times. The DNA ends 3 residues before the CDR3 does, and the rest of the CDR3 is filled in from the germline J gene. V usage is TRBV5-1 and J usage is TRBJ1-1; D uncertain. The V and J ends lost 1 base and 4 bases respectively, with 8 bases between them. There are 13 residues in the CDR3. Germline V gives CDR1 SGHRS, CDR2 YFSETQ. CDR3 DNA, as far as it was read: TGCGCCAGCAGCTTGATTACGGGCACTGAA. Amino acid sequence: CASSLITGTE. The complete CDR3 protein is CASSLITGTEAFF. Full variable domain (rest looked up from reference TRBV5-1 and TRBJ1-1): KAGVTQTPRYLIKTRGQQVTLSCSPISGHRSVSWYQQTPGQGLQFLFEYFSETQRNKGNFPGRFSGRQFSNSRSEMNVSTLELGDSALYLCASSLITGTEAFFGQGTRLTVV.

This clone came up a few times. The chain's CDR3 is CASSLGQTDTYTF. CDR3 DNA, as far as it was read: TGTGCCAGCAGCCTCGGACAAACAGATACC. The V and J genes are TRBV7-9 and TRBJ1-2, with D tentatively TRBD1 (5 bases). The read gets to within 3 residues of the CDR3 end, and the germline J gene fills in the rest. CDR3 length: 13 residues. The V gene's germline CDR1 is SEHNR and CDR2 FQNEAQ (reference sequence). The full variable domain, with the rest looked up from reference TRBV7-9 and TRBJ1-2, is DTGVSQNPRHKITKRGQNVTFRCDPISEHNRLYWYRQTLGQGPEFLTYFQNEAQLEKSRLLSDRFSAERPKGSFSTLEIQRTEQGDSAMYLCASSLGQTDTYTFGSGTRLTVV.

This clone was seen at least ten times. With the read ending 3 residues before the CDR3 end, the germline J gene is used to fill in that end. The chain joins TRBV10-3 to TRBJ2-2; 8 positions agree with TRBD2. After removal of 4 bases from V and 5 bases from J, the junction contained 12 bases not matched to a gene. This CDR3 spans 17 amino acids. CDR1 ENHRY and CDR2 SYGVKD come from the germline V gene. Incomplete CDR3 DNA: TGTGCCATCAGTGGAAGAGCGGGGGTACGAAGGACCGGGGAG. The encoded protein is CAISGRAGVRRTGE. The CDR3, in full, reads CAISGRAGVRRTGELFF.